This entry lists 7 T cell receptor beta chains sequenced from one sample in a study of glioma-infiltrating T cells. TCR alpha and beta CDR3 regions were amplified from RNA using iRepertoire nested multiplex PCR. TCRdb called the multiplex PCR reads again in MiXCR, with one record for every CDR3 protein. Here the sample spans under 150,000 distinct CDR3 sequences, around 25% being singletons. Specimen: glioma tissue, nonneoplastic brain tissue, or PBMCs (not recorded which). These receptors all stem from a human donor with low-grade glioma or glioblastoma, undergoing nonglioma brain surgery, or in good health (not recorded which).

This chain connects TRBV5-5 to TRBJ1-2, with D possibly matching TRBD1 (6 bases). Looked up from germline, CDR1 is SGHKS and CDR2 is YYEKEE (reference sequence). The CDR3 has 17 residues. V dropped 0 bases and J dropped 4 bases, with 19 bases sitting between them. The CDR3 DNA follows: TGTGCCAGCAGCTTGGATGGGAATGCCCGGACAGTCTATGGCTACACCTTC. Translated: CASSLDGNARTVYGYTF.

This clonotype was recorded many times. The chain couples TRBV20-1 to TRBJ2-7; 8 nucleotides align to TRBD2. CDR1 and CDR2 from the germline V gene are DFQATT and SNEGSKA (reference sequence). CDR3 size: 13 residues. The V and J ends lost 6 bases and 3 bases, in that order; junction bases with no gene match: 7. CDR3 DNA: TGCAGTGCACCGACTAGCGCGGGCTACGAGCAGTACGTC. Translation gives CSAPTSAGYEQYV.

At least ten counts were recorded for this clonotype. This chain uses TRBV6-1 with TRBJ2-7; D not resolved. CDR1 and CDR2 from the germline V gene are MNHNS and SASEGT. The V end was cut by 5 bases, the J end by 0 bases, with 17 bases between. The CDR3 has 16 residues. The DNA for the CDR3 is TGTGCCAGCAGTCCGACGACTGTGCGGACCTCCTACGAGCAGTACGTC. Translation: CASSPTTVRTSYEQYV.

This clonotype has just one count. The gene calls are TRBV28 and TRBJ1-5; D unclear. The V and J ends lost 0 bases and 4 bases respectively, with 10 bases between them. From germline, CDR1 is MDHEN and CDR2 SYDVKM. The CDR3 covers 15 residues. The CDR3 protein is CASSLWGDRNQPQHF. The CDR3 DNA follows: TGTGCCAGCAGTTTATGGGGTGATAGAAATCAGCCCCAGCATTTT.

This clonotype was detected many times. The chain has TRBV7-2 and TRBJ2-3; D possibly corresponds to TRBD2 (5 bases). The CDR3 totals 15 residues. Trimming left V 2 bases short and J 0 bases short, with 9 bases between. Germline lookup yields CDR1 SGHTA and CDR2 FQGNSA. The CDR3 DNA sequence: TGTGCCAGCAGCTTAATGACGGGGAGCACAGATACGCAGTATTTT. Its protein product is CASSLMTGSTDTQYF.

This rearrangement joins TRBV20-1 to TRBJ1-5; possibly TRBD1 for D (5 bases). V was cut by 4 bases and J by 4 bases, with 17 bases left in between. The CDR3 loop spans 15 amino acids. Germline CDR1 and CDR2: DFQATT and SNEGSKA (reference sequence). The CDR3 spells CSATKPGPINQPQHF. For the CDR3, the DNA is TGCAGTGCTACAAAACCGGGACCCATAAATCAGCCCCAGCATTTT.

Only a few counts were recorded for this clonotype. The V call is TRBV20-1, the J call TRBJ2-2; D is unclear. The V end lost 1 base, the J end lost 6 bases, and 6 bases lay between the germline ends. CDR1 is DFQATT and CDR2 is SNEGSKA in the germline V gene (reference sequence). This CDR3 comprises 12 residues. In nucleotides, the CDR3 is TGCAGTGCTAGAGCCGGGCCCGGGGAGCTGTTTTTT. Protein: CSARAGPGELFF.